The TCR beta chain under discussion was sequenced for a study of blood T cell repertoires in COVID-19. Study-level information: Italy, Spain and the United States were the sources of the convalescent and acute COVID-19 samples. From T cells, B-cell-depleted T cells, or PBMCs came the material, which was cDNA or gDNA.

Per the original data handling: The authors estimated nucleated cell counts from reference gene primer amplification. The repertoire was sequenced with immunoSEQ multiplex PCR; TCRdb's copy has only in-frame clones and lacks some. For V, J and clone size, that table is used; D and trimming come from the DNA. Of over 200,000 clones listed, about 80% are singletons. V was cut by 4 bases and J by 4 bases, with 11 bases left in between. Germline CDR1 is LGHNT and CDR2 is FRNRAP. This CDR3 is built from 15 residues. The sequence was collected from a woman of 80 years or more with acute or convalescent COVID-19. The rearrangement links TRBV12-5 to TRBJ1-6, with D possibly matching TRBD1 (6 bases). The sample was peripheral blood. The CDR3 DNA reads TGTGCTAGTGGTTCCGACAGGTCGTATAATTCACCCCTCCACTTT. Translation: CASGSDRSYNSPLHF.